The 8 T cell receptor beta chains below come from one sample, sequenced in a study of shared clonotypes between healthy human individuals. The data were produced by immunoSEQ multiplex PCR, yet TCRdb's version contains in-frame clones alone and is incomplete. This sample has some 700,000 clones, with roughly 87% found just once. The specimen sequenced was memory CD8+ T cells from PBMCs. Noted subset: CD45RO+ cells pooled with CCR7-negative TemRA cells. All receptors come from a man aged 18 to 30 in good health. Some clones in this sample may be carry-over from other donors' samples.

V is TRBV15 and J is TRBJ2-1; 10 nucleotides agree with TRBD2. The CDR3 has 15 residues. Germline V CDR1 and CDR2: LNHNV, YYDKDF (reference sequence). V dropped 4 bases and J dropped 7; count of bases not matched to a gene: 7. DNA of the CDR3: TGTGCCACCAGCATCCTAGCGGGAGTGCGTAATGAGCAGTTCTTC. The encoded protein is CATSILAGVRNEQFF.

The genes are TRBV5-6 and TRBJ1-1, with 8 bases lining up with TRBD1. Germline-derived CDR1 and CDR2 are SGHDT and YYEEEE. The CDR3 length is 14 residues. With V trimmed by 0 bases and J by 11 bases, 9 bases remained unmatched. This chain's CDR3 is CASSLGGTGFFAFF. The CDR3 coding sequence is TGTGCCAGCAGCTTGGGCGGGACAGGTTTTTTCGCTTTCTTT.

The chain recombines TRBV7-9 with TRBJ2-3, with no clear D. The V end was cut by 2 bases, the J end by 6 bases, with 15 bases between. There are 15 residues in the CDR3. Germline V gene data show CDR1 as SEHNR and CDR2 as FQNEAQ (reference sequence). The CDR3 nucleotides are TGTGCCAGCAGCTTACCCAAGGCGGCCAGCGATACGCAGTATTTT. Amino acid sequence: CASSLPKAASDTQYF.

Turning to this clone: Other DNA sequences from this sample encode an identical CDR3 as well. The chain uses TRBV6-5 and TRBJ1-1; D is uncertain. The germline gives CDR1 MNHEY, CDR2 SVGAGI. V lost 2 bases and J lost 8, with 6 bases in between. This CDR3 spans 11 amino acids. The CDR3 DNA reads TGTGCCAGCAGTTACGGCAGGGAAGCTTTCTTT. Amino acids: CASSYGREAFF.

The chain uses TRBV19 and TRBJ2-7; 7 nucleotides match TRBD2. The CDR3 has 14 residues. Germline CDR1 is LNHDA and CDR2 is SQIVND (reference sequence). The V and J ends lost 3 bases and 4 bases, in that order; junction bases with no gene match: 6. The CDR3 protein is CASSIRDGGYEQYF. The CDR3 nucleotides are TGTGCCAGTAGTATCCGGGACGGGGGGTACGAGCAGTACTTC.

The chain combines TRBV28 with TRBJ2-2; 8 positions match TRBD1. The V segment lost 4 bases and the J segment 0 bases; nucleotides outside the gene matches: 7. The CDR3 consists of 17 residues. Germline V CDR1 and CDR2: MDHEN, SYDVKM. CDR3 coding DNA: TGTGCCAGCAGTTCGAGAGACAGGGGCGCGAACACCGGGGAGCTGTTTTTT. Translating it yields CASSSRDRGANTGELFF.

The J gene is TRBJ2-7, the V gene TRBV9, with 13 bases matching TRBD2. Losses at the gene ends were 3 bases for V and 7 bases for J; bases not matched to a gene: 13. CDR1 SGDLS and CDR2 YYNGEE come from the germline V gene. The CDR3 is 17 amino acids. CDR3 residues: CASSDGTSGALLGEQYF. The CDR3 DNA sequence: TGTGCCAGCAGCGATGGGACTAGCGGGGCTCTTCTTGGGGAGCAGTACTTC.

The rearrangement joins TRBV4-3 to TRBJ1-4, with a weak D call TRBD1 (6 bases). The CDR3 has 14 residues. The V end was cut by 1 base, the J end by 8 bases, with 11 bases between. Germline CDR1 and CDR2: LGHNA and YSLEER. The CDR3 nucleotides are TGCGCCAGCAGCCAAGGGACAGTTGGGGAAAAACTGTTTTTT. It is translated as CASSQGTVGEKLFF.